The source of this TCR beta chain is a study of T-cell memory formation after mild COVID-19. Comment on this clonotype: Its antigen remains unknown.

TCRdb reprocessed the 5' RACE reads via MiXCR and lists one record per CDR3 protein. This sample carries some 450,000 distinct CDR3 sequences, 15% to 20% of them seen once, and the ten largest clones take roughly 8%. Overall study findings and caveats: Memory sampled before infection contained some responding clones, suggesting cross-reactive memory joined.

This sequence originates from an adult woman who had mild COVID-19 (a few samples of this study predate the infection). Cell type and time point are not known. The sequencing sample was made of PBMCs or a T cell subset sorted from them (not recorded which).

CDR3 in amino acids: CASSYNGRSSGNTIYF. CDR3 bases: TGCGCCAGCAGCTACAACGGACGTAGCTCTGGAAACACCATATATTTT. The chain couples TRBV5-1 to TRBJ1-3, with unresolved D. The CDR3 spans 16 residues. The V gene's germline CDR1 is SGHRS and CDR2 YFSETQ. V was shortened by 3 bases and J by 0 bases, with 13 bases between the two germline ends.